Below, 32 T cell receptor beta chains from the same sample are listed, as sequenced in a study of OX40 agonist ivuxolimab in advanced cancers. TCRdb keeps only in-frame clones here, not all; method: immunoSEQ multiplex PCR. The sample contains approximately 50,000 clones, around four fifths of which appear only once. This material consisted of CD4+ or CD8+ T cells sorted from blood, taken in a trial of the OX40 agonist ivuxolimab. These receptors were taken from an adult with an advanced solid tumor such as melanoma, head and neck, liver or kidney cancer.

The rearrangement uses TRBV7-2 and TRBJ2-5; maybe TRBD1 (6 bases). Matching the DNA end better, TRBJ2-7 makes the J call doubtful. The germline gives CDR1 SGHTA, CDR2 FQGNSA. This CDR3 contains 15 residues. CDR3 DNA: TGTGCCAGCAGCTCCCAGCAGGGGCCCTCCTACGAGCAGTACTTC. Its protein is CASSSQQGPSYEQYF.

The chain uses TRBV7-9 and TRBJ2-2; D not resolved. CDR3 length: 14 residues. CDR1 is SEHNR and CDR2 is FQNEAQ in the germline V gene (reference sequence). V shed 3 bases and J shed 1 base, with 6 bases lying between them. The CDR3 sequence: CASSFSQNTGELFF. DNA of the CDR3: TGTGCCAGCAGCTTCAGCCAGAACACCGGGGAGCTGTTTTTT.

The J gene is TRBJ2-7, the V gene TRBV4-1; D is ambiguous. CDR3 size: 14 residues. The V end lost 3 bases, the J end lost 2 bases, and 11 bases lay between the germline ends. Germline CDR1 is MGHRA and CDR2 is YSYEKL. CDR3 coding DNA: TGCGCCAGCAGCCAGAATTTAGGGCCCTACGAGCAGTACTTC. Translating gives CASSQNLGPYEQYF.

The chain couples TRBV4-1 to TRBJ1-4; 7 bases are a match to TRBD1. The ends lost 4 bases at V and 8 bases at J; junction bases unmatched: 10. This CDR3 is 15 amino acids long. Per germline, CDR1 MGHRA and CDR2 YSYEKL. The CDR3 nucleotides are TGCGCCAGCAGCCGGGATGACAGGGTGGGAGAAAAACTGTTTTTT. Protein: CASSRDDRVGEKLFF.

This chain joins TRBV19 and TRBJ1-5; 8 bases line up with TRBD1. V shed 0 bases, J shed 5 bases, and the junction held 6 bases outside the gene matches. The V gene's germline CDR1 is LNHDA and CDR2 SQIVND (reference sequence). This CDR3 contains 16 residues. The CDR3 loop is CASSIEQGVSYQPQHF. The CDR3 nucleotides read TGTGCCAGTAGTATAGAACAGGGGGTAAGTTATCAGCCCCAGCATTTT.

The V gene is TRBV7-3, the J gene TRBJ1-5, with D perhaps TRBD1 (6 bases). This CDR3 is 14 amino acids long. Germline CDR1 and CDR2: SGHTA and FQGTGA. V dropped 6 bases and J dropped 3 bases, with 12 bases sitting between them. The CDR3 sequence: CASSGQLANQPQHF. The CDR3 DNA is TGTGCCAGCAGTGGACAGTTGGCCAATCAGCCCCAGCATTTT.

This chain connects TRBV4-3 to TRBJ2-7; 8 positions agree with TRBD1. This CDR3 has 16 amino acids. Per the germline V gene, CDR1 is LGHNA and CDR2 is YSLEER. V lost 0 bases and J lost 6; bases outside the gene matches: 10. In DNA form, the CDR3 reads TGCGCCAGCAGCCAAGAGCTGGCAGGGGGCAAACGCGAGCAGTACTTC. Its protein is CASSQELAGGKREQYF.

This rearrangement joins TRBV27 to TRBJ2-3; D is unclear. This CDR3 comprises 15 residues. The V end lost 5 bases, the J end lost 0 bases, and 12 bases lay between the germline ends. Germline V gene data show CDR1 as MNHEY and CDR2 as SMNVEV (reference sequence). Here the CDR3 reads CASSLTGVSTDTQYF. The CDR3 nucleotides are TGTGCCAGCAGTCTCACGGGCGTAAGCACAGATACGCAGTATTTT.

CDR3 bases: TGTGCCAGCAGTGAAACACCATACAATGAGCAGTTCTTC. Translated, it gives CASSETPYNEQFF. The gene calls are TRBV6-1 and TRBJ2-1; no definite D call. Germline values: CDR1 MNHNS, CDR2 SASEGT. V lost 2 bases to trimming and J lost 4 bases, with 6 bases between them. The CDR3 runs to 13 residues.

The chain joins TRBV30 to TRBJ1-4; TRBD1 is a possible D gene (6 bases). This CDR3 is built from 13 residues. Germline values: CDR1 GTSNPN, CDR2 SVGIG (reference sequence). The V gene lost 3 bases and the J gene lost 3 bases, with 8 bases spanning the gap. This CDR3 reads CAWSRTANEKLFF. CDR3 DNA sequence: TGTGCCTGGAGCAGGACAGCTAATGAAAAACTGTTTTTT.

This clone is a singleton in its sample. J is TRBJ2-3 and V is TRBV11-2; 14 bases match TRBD2. The CDR3 covers 17 residues. In germline, CDR1 is SGHAT, CDR2 FQNNGV. The J segment lost 5 bases and the V segment lost 4 bases, leaving 8 bases of the junction unmatched. The CDR3 spells CASSYGLAGGRVDTQYF. CDR3 bases: TGTGCCAGCAGCTACGGACTAGCGGGAGGCCGGGTAGATACGCAGTATTTT.

This clone was seen once. This chain connects TRBV19 to TRBJ1-5; 8 nucleotides line up with TRBD1. V gave up 3 bases and J gave up 10 bases; unmatched junction bases: 20. The germline V gene encodes CDR1 LNHDA and CDR2 SQIVND (reference sequence). This CDR3 has 18 amino acids. In DNA form, the CDR3 reads TGTGCCAGTAGTATTCGGATACCGGGACAGGCCAATTCCGGCCCCCAGCATTTT. This translates into CASSIRIPGQANSGPQHF.

This clone was detected only a few times. CDR3 coding DNA: TGTGCCAGCAGTTTCTCAGGGCGGGAGCAGTACTTC. Residues: CASSFSGREQYF. The chain has TRBV27 and TRBJ2-7, with a weak D call TRBD1 (5 bases). Germline assignment: CDR1 MNHEY and CDR2 SMNVEV (reference sequence). Between the trimmed V and J ends, which lost 3 bases and 7 bases, there was a span of 10 bases. This CDR3 is 12 amino acids long.

This clone was seen more than once but under ten times. J is TRBJ2-2 and V is TRBV5-1; 7 nucleotides match TRBD1. The CDR3 is 15 amino acids. V shed 4 bases, J shed 3 bases, and the junction held 6 bases outside the gene matches. Germline-derived CDR1 and CDR2 are SGHRS and YFSETQ. CDR3 sequence reads: CASSVTGEHTGELFF. Written as DNA, the CDR3 is TGCGCCAGCAGCGTAACAGGGGAGCACACCGGGGAGCTGTTTTTT.

This sequence joins TRBV18 and TRBJ1-4; unclear D gene. CDR3 size: 14 residues. V was trimmed by 3 bases and J by 0 bases, leaving 5 bases between them. Germline CDR1 KGHSH, CDR2 LQKENI. CDR3 in DNA: TGTGCCAGCTCACCCGGAGCAACTAATGAAAAACTGTTTTTT. It is translated as CASSPGATNEKLFF. Complete variable domain (other parts from reference TRBV18 and TRBJ1-4): NAGVMQNPRHLVRRRGQEARLRCSPMKGHSHVYWYRQLPEEGLKFMVYLQKENIIDESGMPKERFSAEFPKEGPSILRIQQVVRGDSAAYFCASSPGATNEKLFFGSGTQLSVL.

V gene TRBV27 combines with J gene TRBJ2-7, with D maybe TRBD1 (6 bases). From germline, CDR1 is MNHEY and CDR2 SMNVEV (reference sequence). Trimming removed 6 bases at V and 1 base at J, with 10 bases between. CDR3 size: 13 residues. DNA for the CDR3: TGTGCCAGCAGGCGTCAGGGGTCCTACGAGCAGTACTTC. It translates to CASRRQGSYEQYF.

This clone was seen once. The rearrangement links TRBV7-3 to TRBJ2-3; D might be TRBD2 (5 bases). This CDR3 has 17 residues. Germline V lookup: CDR1 SGHTA, CDR2 FQGTGA. V gave up 4 bases and J gave up 5 bases, with 22 bases separating them. CDR3 DNA: TGTGCCAGCAGCTCGGGGTCGTTTGGGCTAGCCGGAGATACGCAGTATTTT. This codes for CASSSGSFGLAGDTQYF.

This clone has only a few counts. The chain links TRBV5-4 to TRBJ2-7, with 16 bases lining up with TRBD2. This CDR3 has 19 amino acids. Germline V gene sequence: CDR1 SGHNT, CDR2 YYREEE (reference sequence). Trimming removed 4 bases from V and 1 base from J; junction bases left unmatched: 11. CDR3 loop: CASSLRTGTSGRDSYEQYF. The CDR3 DNA follows: TGTGCCAGCAGCCTACGTACTGGGACTAGCGGGAGGGATTCCTACGAGCAGTACTTC.

The rearrangement uses TRBV7-3 and TRBJ2-2; D uncertain. CDR1 and CDR2 (germline): SGHTA, FQGTGA. The CDR3 is 14 amino acids. Trimming stripped 4 bases from V and 3 bases from J, with 9 bases between. As DNA, the CDR3 is TGTGCCAGCAGCTCCGGTCTGGACACCGGGGAGCTGTTTTTT. Residues: CASSSGLDTGELFF.

The rearrangement joins TRBV18 to TRBJ2-2, with TRBD1 matching 9 bases. J lost 7 bases, V lost 3 bases, and 9 bases had no gene match. The CDR3 totals 16 residues. Germline V CDR1 and CDR2: KGHSH, LQKENI. The CDR3 DNA follows: TGTGCCAGCTCACCCCCCGGGACAGGGTCCCACGGGGAGCTGTTTTTT. Translation: CASSPPGTGSHGELFF.

Comments on this clone: One end of the junction fails to match germline, which may point to a read error. This chain uses TRBV13 with TRBJ2-2, with a possible D match to TRBD2 (5 bases). Germline-derived CDR1 and CDR2 are PRHDT and FYEKMQ (reference sequence). The CDR3 sequence is 15 residues long. The CDR3 bases are TGTGCCAGCAGCTTCTCACCTTCAGCTGCCGGGGAGCTGCTTTTT. It codes for CASSFSPSAAGELLF.

The chain uses TRBV21-1 and TRBJ2-5; TRBD1, as called in the table, went unchecked against the DNA. TRBV21-1 is given as a pseudogene. This CDR3 region has 16 residues. This chain's CDR3 is CASSKERGRGGETQYF. The CDR3 nucleotides read TGTGCCAGCAGCAAAGAACGGGGCAGGGGTGGAGAGACCCAGTACTTC.

The table lists this clone with a count of one. The V gene is TRBV7-9, the J gene TRBJ1-1; D unclear. Trimming left V 5 bases short and J 6 bases short, with 16 bases between. The CDR3 has 14 residues. CDR1 SEHNR and CDR2 FQNEAQ come from the germline V gene (reference sequence). The CDR3 is CASSVSGAEAEAFF. CDR3 in DNA: TGTGCCAGCAGCGTTTCAGGAGCGGAGGCTGAAGCTTTCTTT.

V gene TRBV19 combines with J gene TRBJ1-6, with D possibly matching TRBD1 (5 bases). The germline CDR1 and CDR2 sequences are LNHDA and SQIVND (reference sequence). The ends were cut back, 11 bases at V and 10 bases at J, with 24 bases in the middle. This CDR3 has 15 residues. Here the CDR3 DNA reads TGTGCCTCCCAGGGTCCGGGGGTTGATGGGTCACCCCTCCACTTT. Translating gives CASQGPGVDGSPLHF.

This clone appeared a single time. The chain is built from TRBV7-6 and TRBJ2-1; D is uncertain. The ends were cut back, 5 bases at V and 8 bases at J, with 13 bases in the middle. CDR3 length: 13 residues. The V gene's germline CDR1 is SGHVS and CDR2 FNYEAQ. The CDR3 coding sequence is TGTGCCAGCAGCCGAACTCGTATTTATGAGCAGTTCTTC. Translated: CASSRTRIYEQFF.

The V call is TRBV30, the J call TRBJ2-5; 11 nucleotides match TRBD2. The germline gives CDR1 GTSNPN, CDR2 SVGIG (reference sequence). The V gene end was trimmed by 0 bases and the J gene end by 8 bases; junction bases not matched to a gene: 8. CDR3 length equals 15 residues. CDR3 loop: CAWSVPGTSGPTQYF. The DNA for the CDR3 is TGTGCCTGGAGTGTACCCGGGACTAGCGGTCCCACCCAGTACTTC.

This clone has just one count. The V and J genes are TRBV6-6 and TRBJ1-4; D might be TRBD1 (5 bases). V was cut by 3 bases and J by 10 bases, with 9 bases left in between. Germline V CDR1 and CDR2: MNHNY, SVGAGI (reference sequence). The CDR3 runs to 12 residues. The chain's CDR3 is CASSYGDGKLFF. As DNA, the CDR3 is TGTGCCAGCAGTTATGGGGACGGAAAACTGTTTTTT.

V gene TRBV19 combines with J gene TRBJ1-2, with D perhaps matching TRBD1 (6 bases). This CDR3 region has 12 residues. The germline V and J ends were trimmed by 5 bases and 8 bases, with 12 bases remaining between them. In germline, CDR1 is LNHDA, CDR2 SQIVND (reference sequence). Written as DNA, the CDR3 is TGTGCCAGTAGTCTTGGACAGAGGGGCTACACCTTC. This gives the protein CASSLGQRGYTF.

This chain uses TRBV12-5 with TRBJ2-7, with 12 bases lining up with TRBD2. This CDR3 region has 16 residues. Trimming removed 0 bases from V and 3 bases from J; junction bases left unmatched: 3. CDR1 and CDR2 (germline): LGHNT, FRNRAP. The CDR3 nucleotides read TGTGCTAGTGGTTTGGTACTAGCGGGAGGCCTCTACGAGCAGTACTTC. This gives the protein CASGLVLAGGLYEQYF.

The chain couples TRBV5-1 to TRBJ1-2; 7 bases agree with TRBD1. This CDR3 is 13 amino acids long. The trim removed 4 bases at V and 14 bases at J, leaving 14 bases unmatched. CDR1 is SGHRS and CDR2 is YFSETQ in the germline V gene. This CDR3 is CASSADRAGKITF. DNA for the CDR3: TGCGCCAGCAGCGCTGACAGGGCCGGGAAAATAACCTTC.

The rearrangement uses TRBV18 and TRBJ1-5, with 9 positions matching TRBD1. The CDR3 consists of 15 residues. Germline V gene sequence: CDR1 KGHSH, CDR2 LQKENI. The J segment lost 3 bases and the V segment lost 3 bases, leaving 3 bases of the junction unmatched. This CDR3 is CASSPDRGFNQPQHF. CDR3 coding DNA: TGTGCCAGCTCACCGGACAGGGGCTTCAATCAGCCCCAGCATTTT.

This clone was picked up a small number of times. This rearrangement joins TRBV6-1 to TRBJ1-1; tentative D call: TRBD1 (5 bases). Germline loops: CDR1 MNHNS, CDR2 SASEGT. This CDR3 is 13 amino acids long. The ends were cut back, 6 bases at V and 3 bases at J, with 11 bases in the middle. CDR3 sequence: CASRLTGYTEAFF. In nucleotides, the CDR3 is TGTGCCAGCAGACTTACAGGCTACACTGAAGCTTTCTTT.